This TCR beta chain stems from a study of blood T cell repertoires in COVID-19. This study enrolled people aged roughly 18 to 90 from about two dozen US geographic areas. Donors were grouped by their self-reported clinical history. Data came from immunoSEQ multiplex PCR; TCRdb stores just in-frame clones and leaves some out. The sample carries 200,000 or so clones, 88% recorded once. The table lists this clone with a few counts. This TCR was recovered from a woman aged 25-40 years who had recovered from COVID-19. The sequenced material came from PBMCs or T cells enriched from blood (not recorded which).

The CDR3 bases are TGTGCCAGCAGTCAACTTCCGGGACACAGCACAGATACGCAGTATTTT. This sequence encodes CASSQLPGHSTDTQYF. The chain carries TRBV6-4 and TRBJ2-3; TRBD1 might be the D (6 bases). Per the germline V gene, CDR1 is MRHNA and CDR2 is SNTAGT. This CDR3 has 16 residues. The V and J ends lost 5 bases and 0 bases respectively, with 15 bases between them.